This is a list of T cell receptor beta chains from one sample in a study of blood T cell repertoires in COVID-19. Profiled with immunoSEQ multiplex PCR; TCRdb holds only in-frame clones, not every one. The profile shows roughly 19,000 clones, about nine tenths of them singletons. Sequencing input: PBMCs or T cells enriched from blood (not recorded which). Receptor source: a woman in her thirties who had recovered from COVID-19. CDR3s include the opening cysteine and the closing phenylalanine or tryptophan. Size is stated for part of the rows, as once, few or many counts, or as a class when the clone is expanded.

v_call: TRBV19; clone_size: .; cdr3_aa: CASSDGQGKGNEKLFF
v_call: TRBV30; clone_size: .; cdr3_aa: CAWSVGGDDTQYF
v_call: TRBV5-1; clone_size: .; cdr3_aa: CASSWDRDSPLHF
v_call: TRBV28; clone_size: .; cdr3_aa: CASSLDRLGETQYF
v_call: TRBV24-1; clone_size: .; cdr3_aa: CATSVGQYTGELFF
v_call: TRBV5-4; clone_size: .; cdr3_aa: CASSLDPGTRGNTIYF
v_call: TRBV30; clone_size: .; cdr3_aa: CAWTNAGGYNSPLHF
v_call: TRBV9; clone_size: .; cdr3_aa: CASSVVPGSDSPLHF
v_call: TRBV7-2; clone_size: few; cdr3_aa: CASSLGTHWAEPQEAFF
v_call: TRBV9; clone_size: .; cdr3_aa: CASSVGGQLLYGYTF
v_call: TRBV2; clone_size: once; cdr3_aa: CASSEYQGFVSYNEQFF
v_call: TRBV19; clone_size: .; cdr3_aa: CASSPTGGSWGYTF
v_call: TRBV9; clone_size: .; cdr3_aa: CASSVTGSMTEAFF
v_call: TRBV4-2; clone_size: .; cdr3_aa: CASSQVREGGFNEKLFF
v_call: TRBV2; clone_size: .; cdr3_aa: CASNMWDSHTEAFF
v_call: TRBV13; clone_size: .; cdr3_aa: CASSWTSGGALRNEQFF
v_call: TRBV27; clone_size: .; cdr3_aa: CASSFSPSGANVLTF
v_call: TRBV5-6; clone_size: .; cdr3_aa: CASSLGQGSYEQYF
v_call: TRBV19; clone_size: few; cdr3_aa: CASRGVDGYGYTF
v_call: TRBV7-2; clone_size: .; cdr3_aa: CASLKAQLNTEAFF
v_call: TRBV29-1; clone_size: .; cdr3_aa: CSVERDRGYEQYF
v_call: TRBV27; clone_size: .; cdr3_aa: CASSLLGVNTEAFF
v_call: TRBV4-3; clone_size: .; cdr3_aa: CASSQWGGRSSGANVLTF
v_call: TRBV5-6; clone_size: .; cdr3_aa: CASSLVAPNYGYTF
v_call: TRBV24-1; clone_size: .; cdr3_aa: CATSDSYRGIPYNEQFF
v_call: TRBV19; clone_size: .; cdr3_aa: CASSIFAGNTEAFF
v_call: TRBV3-1/TRBV3-2; clone_size: .; cdr3_aa: CASGPRGGGQETQYF
v_call: TRBV21-1; clone_size: .; cdr3_aa: CAAPPRETQYF
v_call: TRBV10-2; clone_size: .; cdr3_aa: CASSESSRGQGYGYTF
v_call: TRBV18; clone_size: .; cdr3_aa: CASSPRSQGAGRGKLFF
v_call: TRBV6-2/TRBV6-3; clone_size: .; cdr3_aa: CASSYGLAWNEQFF
v_call: TRBV30; clone_size: .; cdr3_aa: CAWGVTGTEAFF
v_call: TRBV19; clone_size: .; cdr3_aa: CASSTGPGTYEQYF
v_call: TRBV5-8; clone_size: .; cdr3_aa: CASSLQGAGNYGYTF
v_call: TRBV28; clone_size: few; cdr3_aa: CASSPPTIRGLGGYTF
v_call: TRBV18; clone_size: .; cdr3_aa: CASSRQGGTEAFF
v_call: TRBV6-5; clone_size: .; cdr3_aa: CASSRLAGGPDTQYF
v_call: TRBV4-3; clone_size: .; cdr3_aa: CASSQDAGIFYEQYF
v_call: TRBV4-1; clone_size: .; cdr3_aa: CASSLVVGLNTEAFF
v_call: TRBV6-5; clone_size: .; cdr3_aa: CASSYSPGQGAGGYTF
v_call: TRBV24-1; clone_size: once; cdr3_aa: CATSDSMAPGYGYTF
v_call: TRBV7-7; clone_size: .; cdr3_aa: CASSLSPHRGLETQYF
v_call: TRBV11-3; clone_size: .; cdr3_aa: CASSLDQQGAISGELFF
v_call: TRBV29-1; clone_size: .; cdr3_aa: CSVNRGAVTEAFF
v_call: TRBV14; clone_size: few; cdr3_aa: CASSQAQGTNSPLHF
v_call: TRBV19; clone_size: .; cdr3_aa: CASSPLRDLNTGELFF
v_call: TRBV2; clone_size: few; cdr3_aa: CASSWGGDTEAFF
v_call: TRBV5-1; clone_size: .; cdr3_aa: CASPQKESGTEQETQYF
v_call: TRBV3-1/TRBV3-2; clone_size: .; cdr3_aa: CASSQEREALFYGYTF
v_call: TRBV30; clone_size: .; cdr3_aa: CAWSTMGGHTYEQYF
v_call: TRBV4-1; clone_size: few; cdr3_aa: CASSRQDVRGHNNSPLHF
v_call: TRBV6-1; clone_size: few; cdr3_aa: CASSEDPLSGF
v_call: TRBV7-2; clone_size: .; cdr3_aa: CASSWDRDQDGYTF
v_call: TRBV28; clone_size: .; cdr3_aa: CASSRLVDTQYF
v_call: TRBV24-1; clone_size: .; cdr3_aa: CATSLAGAGETQYF
v_call: TRBV24-1; clone_size: .; cdr3_aa: CATSELEWDSSPYEQYF